The present TCR beta chain was sequenced within a study of T cell responses to AZD1222 COVID-19 vaccine. Profiled with immunoSEQ multiplex PCR; TCRdb holds only in-frame clones, not every one. The sample lists some 170,000 clones; more than 85% were seen once. Turning to this clone: Its antigen is not identified.

Germline loops: CDR1 SGHTA, CDR2 FQGNSA. With V trimmed by 5 bases and J by 4 bases, 3 bases remained unmatched. The CDR3 length is 14 residues. Study-level findings and limits: Increased Spike-specific TCR breadth and depth were observed after two AZD1222 doses. Variant regions that are unmutated are reportedly the target of nearly half of spike-specific TCRs. No day 14 peak samples; only post-peak repertoires were characterized.

The source was peripheral blood, collected on day 0 of AZD1222 vaccination. This rearrangement joins TRBV7-2 to TRBJ1-4, with 8 bases that match TRBD1. This receptor was obtained from an adult in good health. CDR3 coding DNA: TGTGCCAGCAGCCAGACAGGGGTTAATGAAAAACTGTTTTTT. Translation gives CASSQTGVNEKLFF.